The 25 T cell receptor beta chains listed next were all sequenced from one sample in a study of T cell responses to AZD1222 COVID-19 vaccine. The protocol was immunoSEQ multiplex PCR, while the TCRdb copy is restricted to in-frame clones and leaves out a portion. The table includes about 140,000 clones, 89% detected once. Sequencing used peripheral blood, obtained on day 0 of AZD1222 vaccination. The receptors here all came from an adult in good health.

The V and J genes are TRBV5-5 and TRBJ1-6; D is ambiguous. The CDR3 runs 15 residues. The germline V gene has CDR1 SGHKS and CDR2 YYEKEE (reference sequence). The V gene lost 0 bases and the J gene lost 7 bases, with 11 bases spanning the gap. The CDR3 spells CASSLAEGGNSPLHF. CDR3 bases: TGTGCCAGCAGCTTGGCCGAAGGAGGCAATTCACCCCTCCACTTT.

This clone was seen a single time. The rearrangement links TRBV9 to TRBJ1-3, with TRBD1 as a possible D gene (6 bases). Per germline, CDR1 SGDLS and CDR2 YYNGEE. The ends were cut back, 0 bases at V and 0 bases at J, with 7 bases in the middle. This CDR3 has 15 residues. Written as DNA, the CDR3 is TGTGCCAGCAGCGTAGTAGGGGGCTCTGGAAACACCATATATTTT. As protein: CASSVVGGSGNTIYF. Complete variable domain (other parts from reference TRBV9 and TRBJ1-3): DSGVTQTPKHLITATGQRVTLRCSPRSGDLSVYWYQQSLDQGLQFLIQYYNGEERAKGNILERFSAQQFPDLHSELNLSSLELGDSALYFCASSVVGGSGNTIYFGEGSWLTVV.

V usage is TRBV5-1 and J usage is TRBJ2-2, with 12 positions matching TRBD1. This CDR3 is built from 17 residues. The J segment lost 7 bases and the V segment lost 3 bases, leaving 10 bases of the junction unmatched. Germline CDR1 SGHRS, CDR2 YFSETQ. This CDR3 reads CASSSEPGQGAHGELFF. CDR3 bases: TGCGCCAGCAGCTCCGAACCGGGACAGGGGGCCCACGGGGAGCTGTTTTTT.

The chain recombines TRBV5-1 with TRBJ1-1; 7 positions agree with TRBD1. Germline lookup yields CDR1 SGHRS and CDR2 YFSETQ. Trimming at V came to 5 bases and at J to 1 base, leaving 2 bases not matched to a gene. The length of the CDR3 is 13 residues. The CDR3 region has the DNA TGCGCCAGCAGGCGGACAGGGAACACTGAAGCTTTCTTT. It is translated as CASRRTGNTEAFF.

In this sample, this clone turned up once. This chain joins TRBV14 and TRBJ2-3, with 7 positions matching TRBD2. Unmatched junction bases numbered 7, after V lost 2 bases and J lost 2 bases. The length of the CDR3 is 16 residues. Germline CDR1 and CDR2: SGHDN and FVKESK. The CDR3 DNA follows: TGTGCCAGCAGCCAACCGCTGCGGGAGTACACAGATACGCAGTATTTT. This translates into CASSQPLREYTDTQYF.

The V gene is TRBV18, the J gene TRBJ1-1; D unresolved. Germline V gene lookup returns CDR1 KGHSH and CDR2 LQKENI. Between the trimmed V and J ends, which lost 6 bases and 7 bases, there was a span of 12 bases. The CDR3 covers 12 residues. The CDR3 loop is CASSIGEYEAFF. The CDR3 nucleotides are TGTGCCAGCTCCATCGGGGAATATGAAGCTTTCTTT.

This clone was recorded only once. The chain carries TRBV5-8 and TRBJ2-7; D is unresolved. The CDR3 contains 14 residues. V lost 6 bases to trimming and J lost 1 base, with 14 bases between them. The V gene's germline CDR1 is SGHTS and CDR2 YDEGEE. CDR3 in amino acids: CASTTPPRSYEQYF. Written as DNA, the CDR3 is TGTGCCAGCACCACCCCCCCACGGTCCTACGAGCAGTACTTC.

This chain connects TRBV28 to TRBJ1-2; D call uncertain. Trimming left V 3 bases short and J 4 bases short, with 9 bases between. The CDR3 has 13 residues. CDR1 and CDR2 from the germline V gene are MDHEN and SYDVKM. CDR3 sequence (DNA): TGTGCCAGCAGTTTGGCACTCCGCTATGGCTACACCTTC. Encoded protein: CASSLALRYGYTF.

This clone showed up just a few times. V gene TRBV7-2 combines with J gene TRBJ2-7, with D perhaps TRBD2 (7 bases). Germline CDR1 SGHTA, CDR2 FQGNSA. The CDR3 totals 14 residues. With 1 base removed from V and 4 bases from J, the gap between germline ends came to 11 bases. Here the CDR3 DNA reads TGTGCCAGCAGCTTAGGCGGGGGCTTTTACGAGCAGTACTTC. It yields the protein CASSLGGGFYEQYF.

This rearrangement joins TRBV9 to TRBJ2-7; perhaps TRBD2 as D (5 bases). There are 16 residues in the CDR3. Germline lookup yields CDR1 SGDLS and CDR2 YYNGEE. V lost 4 bases and J lost 2, with 19 bases in between. CDR3 sequence: CASSSGDFGRPYEQYF. As DNA, the CDR3 is TGTGCCAGCAGCTCCGGGGATTTCGGACGGCCCTACGAGCAGTACTTC.

The chain recombines TRBV7-2 with TRBJ1-2; 7 nucleotides agree with TRBD1. CDR3 length: 15 residues. CDR1 and CDR2 from the germline V gene are SGHTA and FQGNSA. With V trimmed by 5 bases and J by 2 bases, 8 bases remained unmatched. The CDR3 region has the DNA TGTGCCAGCAGCCTAGGGGGCCCCTTGAACTATGGCTACACCTTC. Its translation is CASSLGGPLNYGYTF.

The gene calls are TRBV7-9 and TRBJ2-7; no definite D call. CDR1 and CDR2 (germline): SEHNR, FQNEAQ (reference sequence). This CDR3 contains 12 residues. V was cut by 4 bases and J by 3 bases, with 7 bases left in between. CDR3: CASSYSGYEQYF. The CDR3 nucleotides are TGTGCCAGCAGCTATTCTGGCTACGAGCAGTACTTC. Using reference TRBV7-9 and TRBJ2-7 for the parts outside the CDR3, the full variable domain is DTGVSQNPRHKITKRGQNVTFRCDPISEHNRLYWYRQTLGQGPEFLTYFQNEAQLEKSRLLSDRFSAERPKGSFSTLEIQRTEQGDSAMYLCASSYSGYEQYFGPGTRLTVT.

The rearrangement links TRBV19 to TRBJ2-7; D assignment may be TRBD1 or TRBD2 (5 bases each). Germline V gives CDR1 LNHDA, CDR2 SQIVND (reference sequence). This CDR3 contains 15 residues. Trimming removed 8 bases from V and 3 bases from J, with 20 bases in between. The CDR3 loop is CASSPSGRPVYEQYF. The CDR3 DNA follows: TGTGCCAGTTCCCCATCGGGACGCCCTGTCTACGAGCAGTACTTC. The full variable domain, its missing parts supplied by reference TRBV19 and TRBJ2-7, is DGGITQSPKYLFRKEGQNVTLSCEQNLNHDAMYWYRQDPGQGLRLIYYSQIVNDFQKGDIAEGYSVSREKKESFPLTVTSAQKNPTAFYLCASSPSGRPVYEQYFGPGTRLTVT.

The chain joins TRBV30 to TRBJ2-5; D possibly corresponds to TRBD1 (5 bases). The V end was cut by 3 bases, the J end by 2 bases, with 13 bases between. The CDR3 is 14 amino acids. CDR1 GTSNPN and CDR2 SVGIG come from the germline V gene (reference sequence). The CDR3 DNA reads as TGTGCCTGGAGCTTAGGACATTTACAAGAGACCCAGTACTTC. This encodes CAWSLGHLQETQYF.

The V gene is TRBV24-1, the J gene TRBJ2-7; perhaps TRBD1 as D (5 bases). Trimming removed 1 base at V and 6 bases at J, with 6 bases between. This CDR3 has 12 residues. Germline V lookup: CDR1 KGHDR, CDR2 SFDVKD. This chain's CDR3 is CATSDLRGEQYF. The CDR3 DNA follows: TGTGCCACCAGTGATTTAAGGGGCGAGCAGTACTTC.

The chain couples TRBV12-3 or TRBV12-4 to TRBJ2-1; maybe TRBD1 (7 bases). The CDR3 totals 13 residues. V was cut by 8 bases and J by 7 bases, with 15 bases left in between. This CDR3 is CASGMTGRNEQFF. In nucleotides, the CDR3 is TGTGCCAGCGGAATGACAGGGAGGAATGAGCAGTTCTTC.

The chain combines TRBV6-6 with TRBJ1-1, with D possibly TRBD1 on 6 matching bases. V lost 5 bases and J 3 bases, leaving 13 bases between the germline ends. The germline V gene has CDR1 MNHNY and CDR2 SVGAGI (reference sequence). This CDR3 region has 14 residues. The CDR3 spells CASSLTGPDTEAFF. For the CDR3, the DNA is TGTGCCAGCAGTCTTACAGGGCCCGACACTGAAGCTTTCTTT.

The genes are TRBV4-3 and TRBJ1-4; 9 nucleotides line up with TRBD1. Germline CDR1 is LGHNA and CDR2 is YSLEER. The CDR3 loop spans 16 amino acids. The V and J ends lost 3 bases and 7 bases, in that order; junction bases with no gene match: 9. This CDR3 reads CASSHKVGQGSEKLFF. The CDR3 nucleotides are TGCGCCAGCAGCCATAAAGTAGGACAGGGGAGTGAAAAACTGTTTTTT.

V gene TRBV24-1 combines with J gene TRBJ2-1; 16 bases align to TRBD2. Trimming removed 5 bases from V and 4 bases from J; junction bases left unmatched: 13. Germline V gives CDR1 KGHDR, CDR2 SFDVKD. CDR3 size: 20 residues. The CDR3 sequence: CATSASSGTSGRARYNEQFF. As DNA, the CDR3 is TGTGCCACCAGTGCCTCGTCCGGGACTAGCGGGAGGGCCCGTTACAATGAGCAGTTCTTC.

DNA for the CDR3: TGTGCCAGCAGTTTAGGGGTCGGACAGGGGAGGGAAAAACTGTTTTTT. Translating gives CASSLGVGQGREKLFF. The rearrangement uses TRBV27 and TRBJ1-4; 9 bases match TRBD1. Germline CDR1 reads MNHEY; CDR2 reads SMNVEV (reference sequence). The ends lost 2 bases at V and 8 bases at J; junction bases unmatched: 9. The CDR3 extends over 16 amino acids.

The rearrangement uses TRBV6-1 and TRBJ2-5, with unresolved D. Between the trimmed V and J ends, which lost 0 bases and 14 bases, there was a span of 22 bases. The CDR3 runs 15 residues. Per germline, CDR1 MNHNS and CDR2 SASEGT. CDR3 coding DNA: TGTGCCAGCAGTGAAGCATGGCGAAGAAACCCAGCTTCCTACTTC. Translation gives CASSEAWRRNPASYF.

The rearrangement uses TRBV28 and TRBJ1-1, with a possible D match to TRBD1 (5 bases). This CDR3 region has 15 residues. Germline values: CDR1 MDHEN, CDR2 SYDVKM. Trimming removed 2 bases from V and 5 bases from J, with 15 bases in between. DNA for the CDR3: TGTGCCAGCAGTTTACTCACAGGTCGTAGGACTGAAGCTTTCTTT. Protein sequence: CASSLLTGRRTEAFF.

This chain connects TRBV28 to TRBJ2-7; perhaps TRBD2 as D (5 bases). The CDR3 loop spans 13 amino acids. The ends were cut back, 8 bases at V and 4 bases at J, with 15 bases in the middle. From germline, CDR1 is MDHEN and CDR2 SYDVKM. The CDR3 spells CASGWAGSYEQYF. CDR3 coding DNA: TGTGCCAGCGGCTGGGCGGGTTCATACGAGCAGTACTTC.

This chain joins TRBV4-1 and TRBJ2-3; D unresolved. The V gene's germline CDR1 is MGHRA and CDR2 YSYEKL. Trimming took 1 base from V and 4 from J, leaving 9 bases between them. CDR3 length: 14 residues. This chain's CDR3 is CASSQGGSADTQYF. The CDR3 region has the DNA TGCGCCAGCAGCCAAGGGGGTTCGGCAGATACGCAGTATTTT.

The V and J genes are TRBV7-2 and TRBJ2-5; D is unclear. Trimming cost V 5 bases and J 5 bases, with 15 bases left between them. The CDR3 length is 14 residues. The germline gives CDR1 SGHTA, CDR2 FQGNSA. The CDR3 reads CASSIPVTRETQYF. The CDR3 DNA follows: TGTGCCAGCAGCATCCCCGTGACCCGGGAGACCCAGTACTTC.